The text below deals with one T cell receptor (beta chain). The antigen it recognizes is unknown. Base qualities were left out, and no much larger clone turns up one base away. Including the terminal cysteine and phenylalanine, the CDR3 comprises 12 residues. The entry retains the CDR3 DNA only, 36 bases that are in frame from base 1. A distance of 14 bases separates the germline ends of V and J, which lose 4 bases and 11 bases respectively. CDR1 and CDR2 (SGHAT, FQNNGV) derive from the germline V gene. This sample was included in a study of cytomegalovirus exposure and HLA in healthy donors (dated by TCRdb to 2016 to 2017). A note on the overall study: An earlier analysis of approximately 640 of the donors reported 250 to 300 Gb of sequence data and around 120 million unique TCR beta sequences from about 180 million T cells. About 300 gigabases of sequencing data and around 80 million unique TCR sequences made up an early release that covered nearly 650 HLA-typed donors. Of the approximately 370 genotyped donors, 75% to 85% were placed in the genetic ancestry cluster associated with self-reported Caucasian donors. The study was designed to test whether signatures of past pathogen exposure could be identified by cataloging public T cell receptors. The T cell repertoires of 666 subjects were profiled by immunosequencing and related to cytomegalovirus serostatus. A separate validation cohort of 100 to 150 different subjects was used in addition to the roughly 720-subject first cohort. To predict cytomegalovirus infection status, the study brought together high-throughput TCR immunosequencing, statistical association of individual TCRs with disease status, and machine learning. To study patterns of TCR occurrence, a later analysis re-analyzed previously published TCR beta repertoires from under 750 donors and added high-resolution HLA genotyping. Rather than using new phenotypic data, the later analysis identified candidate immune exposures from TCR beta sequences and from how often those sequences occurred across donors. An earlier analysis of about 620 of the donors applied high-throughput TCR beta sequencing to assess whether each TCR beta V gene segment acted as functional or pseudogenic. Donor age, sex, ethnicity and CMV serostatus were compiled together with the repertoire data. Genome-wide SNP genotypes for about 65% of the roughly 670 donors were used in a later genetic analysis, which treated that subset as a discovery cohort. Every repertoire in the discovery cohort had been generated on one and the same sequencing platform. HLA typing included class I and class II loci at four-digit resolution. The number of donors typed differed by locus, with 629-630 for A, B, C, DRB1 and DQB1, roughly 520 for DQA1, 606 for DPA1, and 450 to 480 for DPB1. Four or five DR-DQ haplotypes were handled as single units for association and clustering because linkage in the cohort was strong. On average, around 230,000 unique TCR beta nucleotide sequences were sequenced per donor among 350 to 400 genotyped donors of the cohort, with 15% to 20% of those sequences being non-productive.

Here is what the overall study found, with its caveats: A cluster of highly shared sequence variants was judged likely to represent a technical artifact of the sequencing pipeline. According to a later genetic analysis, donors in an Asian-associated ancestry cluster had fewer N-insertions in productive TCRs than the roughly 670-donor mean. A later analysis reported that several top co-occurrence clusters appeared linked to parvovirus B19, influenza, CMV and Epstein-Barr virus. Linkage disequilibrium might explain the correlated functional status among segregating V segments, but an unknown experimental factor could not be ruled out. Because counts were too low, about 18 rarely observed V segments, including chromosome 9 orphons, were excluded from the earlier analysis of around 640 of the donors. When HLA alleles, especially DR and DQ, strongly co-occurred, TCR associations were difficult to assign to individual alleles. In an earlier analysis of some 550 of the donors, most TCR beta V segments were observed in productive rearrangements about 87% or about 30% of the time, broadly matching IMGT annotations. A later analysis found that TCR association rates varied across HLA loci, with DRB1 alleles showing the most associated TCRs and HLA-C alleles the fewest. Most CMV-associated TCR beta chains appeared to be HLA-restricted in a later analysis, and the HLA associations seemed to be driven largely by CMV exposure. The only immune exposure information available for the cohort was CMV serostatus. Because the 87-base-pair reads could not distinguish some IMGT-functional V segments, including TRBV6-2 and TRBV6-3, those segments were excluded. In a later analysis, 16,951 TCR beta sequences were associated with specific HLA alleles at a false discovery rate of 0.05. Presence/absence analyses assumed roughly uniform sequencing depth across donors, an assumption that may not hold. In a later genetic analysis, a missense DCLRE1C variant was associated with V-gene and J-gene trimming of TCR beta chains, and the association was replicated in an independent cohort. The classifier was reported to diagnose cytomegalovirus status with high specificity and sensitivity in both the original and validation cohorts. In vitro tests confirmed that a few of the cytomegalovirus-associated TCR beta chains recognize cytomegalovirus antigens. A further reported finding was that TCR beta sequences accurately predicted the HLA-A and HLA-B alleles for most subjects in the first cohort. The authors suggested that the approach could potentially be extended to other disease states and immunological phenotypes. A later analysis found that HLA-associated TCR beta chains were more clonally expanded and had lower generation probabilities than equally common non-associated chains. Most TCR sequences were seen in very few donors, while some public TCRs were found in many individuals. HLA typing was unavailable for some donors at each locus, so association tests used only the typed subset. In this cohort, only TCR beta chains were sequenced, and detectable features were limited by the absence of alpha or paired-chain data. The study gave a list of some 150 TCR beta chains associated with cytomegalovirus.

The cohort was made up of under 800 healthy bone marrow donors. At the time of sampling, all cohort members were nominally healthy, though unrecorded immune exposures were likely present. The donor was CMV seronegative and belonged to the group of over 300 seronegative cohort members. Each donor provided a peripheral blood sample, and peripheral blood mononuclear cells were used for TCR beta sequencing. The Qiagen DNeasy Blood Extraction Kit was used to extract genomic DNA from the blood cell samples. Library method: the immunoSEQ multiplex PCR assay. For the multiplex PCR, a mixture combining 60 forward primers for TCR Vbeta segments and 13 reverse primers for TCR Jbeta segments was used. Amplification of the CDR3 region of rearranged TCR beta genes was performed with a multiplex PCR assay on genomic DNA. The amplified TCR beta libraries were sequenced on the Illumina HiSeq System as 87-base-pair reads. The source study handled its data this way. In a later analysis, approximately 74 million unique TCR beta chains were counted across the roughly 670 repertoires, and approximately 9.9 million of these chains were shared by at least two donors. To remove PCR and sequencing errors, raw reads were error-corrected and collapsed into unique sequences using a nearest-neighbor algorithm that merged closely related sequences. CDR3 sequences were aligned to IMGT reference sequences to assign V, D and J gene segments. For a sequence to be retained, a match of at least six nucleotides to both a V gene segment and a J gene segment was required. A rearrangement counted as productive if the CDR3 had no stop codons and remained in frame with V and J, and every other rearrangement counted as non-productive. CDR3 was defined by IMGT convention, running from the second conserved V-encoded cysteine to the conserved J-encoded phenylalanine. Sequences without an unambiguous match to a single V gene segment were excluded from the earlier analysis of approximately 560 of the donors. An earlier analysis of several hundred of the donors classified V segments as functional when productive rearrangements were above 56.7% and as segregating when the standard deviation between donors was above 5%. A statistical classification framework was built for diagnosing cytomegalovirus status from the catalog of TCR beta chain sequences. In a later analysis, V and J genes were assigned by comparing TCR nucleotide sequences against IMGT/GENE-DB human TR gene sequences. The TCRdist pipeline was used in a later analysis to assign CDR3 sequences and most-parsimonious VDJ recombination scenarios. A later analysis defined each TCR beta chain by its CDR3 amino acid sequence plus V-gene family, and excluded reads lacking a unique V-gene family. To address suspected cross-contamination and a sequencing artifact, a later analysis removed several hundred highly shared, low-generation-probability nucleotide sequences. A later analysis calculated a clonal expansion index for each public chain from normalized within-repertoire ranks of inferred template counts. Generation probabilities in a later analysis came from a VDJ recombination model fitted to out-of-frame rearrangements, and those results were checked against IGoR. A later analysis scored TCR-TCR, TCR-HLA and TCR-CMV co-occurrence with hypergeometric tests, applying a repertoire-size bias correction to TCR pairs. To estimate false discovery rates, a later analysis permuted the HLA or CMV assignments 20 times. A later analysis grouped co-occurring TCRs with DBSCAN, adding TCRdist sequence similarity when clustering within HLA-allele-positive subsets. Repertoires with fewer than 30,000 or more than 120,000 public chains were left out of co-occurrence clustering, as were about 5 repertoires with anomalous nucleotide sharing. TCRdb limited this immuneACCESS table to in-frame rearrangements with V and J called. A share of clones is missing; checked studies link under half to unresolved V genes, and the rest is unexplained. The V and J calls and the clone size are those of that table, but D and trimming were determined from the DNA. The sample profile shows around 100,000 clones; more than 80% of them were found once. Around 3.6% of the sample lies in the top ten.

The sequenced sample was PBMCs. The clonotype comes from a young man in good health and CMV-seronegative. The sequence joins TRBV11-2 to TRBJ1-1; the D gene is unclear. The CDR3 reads CASSSQQVRAFF. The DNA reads TGTGCCAGCAGCTCGCAGCAGGTCCGGGCTTTCTTT.